These 28 T cell receptor beta chains originate from one sample sequenced in a study of T cells in Graves' hyperthyroidism and ophthalmopathy. TCR beta CDR3 regions were amplified from RNA. In the first-round RT-PCR of the TCR CDR3, the HTBI primer set was used. MiXCR, applied by TCRdb to the multiplex PCR reads, yields one record per CDR3 protein. The table lists approximately 590,000 distinct CDR3 sequences, 40% to 55% of them singletons. The sample was peripheral blood or thyroid tissue (not recorded which). The receptors were sampled from a woman between 18 and 29 years old with Graves' hyperthyroidism.

This clonotype has more than one count but fewer than ten. The chain carries TRBV7-8 and TRBJ1-1; D perhaps matches TRBD1 (5 bases). Per the germline V gene, CDR1 is SGHVS and CDR2 is FQNEAQ. This CDR3 has 13 residues. V lost 6 bases and J 1 base, leaving 9 bases between the germline ends. CDR3 bases: TGTGCCAGCAGGGACACGGGGAACACTGAAGCTTTCTTT. Its protein product is CASRDTGNTEAFF.

The chain uses TRBV20-1 and TRBJ1-4; D remains unclear. The CDR3 runs to 15 residues. Trimming shortened V by 1 base and J by 3 bases, and 12 bases separated the two germline ends. CDR1 is DFQATT, CDR2 SNEGSKA, per germline (reference sequence). The CDR3 sequence: CSARVTAVSNEKLFF. The CDR3 nucleotides read TGCAGTGCTAGAGTAACAGCCGTTTCTAATGAAAAACTGTTTTTT.

Remarks on this clonotype: At one end, the junction sequence differs from germline, possibly due to a read error. The J gene is TRBJ2-7, the V gene TRBV10-3; D might be TRBD2 (5 bases). The length of the CDR3 is 13 residues. Germline CDR1 ENHRY, CDR2 SYGVKD. The DNA for the CDR3 is TGTGCCAGCAGTTTAATGGGAGATTACGAGCAGTACTTC. Amino acid sequence: CASSLMGDYEQYF.

This clonotype was picked up a small number of times. The chain's CDR3 is CATSLRADTGELFF. DNA for the CDR3: TGTGCCACCAGCCTGAGGGCCGACACCGGGGAGCTGTTTTTT. This rearrangement joins TRBV15 to TRBJ2-2; maybe TRBD2 (5 bases). The germline gives CDR1 LNHNV, CDR2 YYDKDF (reference sequence). The CDR3 is made up of 14 amino acids. V lost 5 bases, J lost 3 bases, and 10 bases lay in between.

The chain recombines TRBV10-3 with TRBJ2-5, with 8 bases matching TRBD1. Per the germline V gene, CDR1 is ENHRY and CDR2 is SYGVKD. The CDR3 sequence is 12 residues long. J lost 5 bases, V lost 10 bases, and 6 bases had no gene match. The CDR3 sequence is CASRTGMETQYF. The DNA of the CDR3 is TGTGCCAGCAGGACAGGGATGGAGACCCAGTACTTC.

The sample holds one count of this clonotype. This rearrangement joins TRBV7-9 to TRBJ2-7; TRBD2 matches at 16 bases. Germline lookup yields CDR1 SEHNR and CDR2 FQNEAQ (reference sequence). The V and J ends lost 5 bases and 3 bases, in that order; junction bases with no gene match: 7. CDR3 size: 17 residues. The chain's CDR3 is CASSQGLAGGPDYEQYF. In nucleotides, the CDR3 is TGTGCCAGCAGCCAGGGACTAGCGGGAGGGCCGGACTACGAGCAGTACTTC.

The chain is built from TRBV6-1 and TRBJ2-7, with D possibly being TRBD1 (6 bases). The germline V gene encodes CDR1 MNHNS and CDR2 SASEGT. The CDR3 runs 14 residues. V was cut by 8 bases and J by 2 bases, with 16 bases left in between. CDR3 sequence (DNA): TGTGCCAGCGGAAATGGACAGACCACCTACGAGCAGTACTTC. Translating it yields CASGNGQTTYEQYF.

Ten or more counts support this clonotype. The chain is built from TRBV10-3 and TRBJ1-1; D is undetermined. Germline V CDR1 and CDR2: ENHRY, SYGVKD. V was cut by 8 bases and J by 1 base, with 5 bases left in between. There are 11 residues in the CDR3. The CDR3 bases are TGTGCCATCGCGGAGAACACTGAAGCTTTCTTT. It is translated as CAIAENTEAFF.

This clonotype was picked up many times. The CDR3 loop reads CSVEQDAYEQYF. CDR3 in DNA: TGCAGCGTTGAACAGGACGCCTACGAGCAGTACTTC. The chain carries TRBV29-1 and TRBJ2-7; unclear D gene. Deletions cut 2 bases from V and 2 bases from J, with 7 bases between. The CDR3 consists of 12 residues. Germline V gene sequence: CDR1 SQVTM, CDR2 ANQGSEA.

The chain employs TRBV19 and TRBJ2-7; D gene ambiguous. In germline, CDR1 is LNHDA, CDR2 SQIVND (reference sequence). The V gene lost 0 bases and the J gene lost 3 bases, with 12 bases spanning the gap. The CDR3 has 15 amino acids. The CDR3 DNA is TGTGCCAGTAGTATAGAGGCCGGACCTGGCTACGAGCAGTACTTC. Its protein is CASSIEAGPGYEQYF. The whole variable domain, remainder taken from reference TRBV19 and TRBJ2-7, is DGGITQSPKYLFRKEGQNVTLSCEQNLNHDAMYWYRQDPGQGLRLIYYSQIVNDFQKGDIAEGYSVSREKKESFPLTVTSAQKNPTAFYLCASSIEAGPGYEQYFGPGTRLTVT.

This chain links TRBV6-5 with TRBJ2-5; perhaps TRBD2 as D (7 bases). The germline gives CDR1 MNHEY, CDR2 SVGAGI. The CDR3 loop spans 13 amino acids. The V gene lost 6 bases and the J gene lost 4 bases, with 12 bases spanning the gap. CDR3 residues: CASRFGGAETQYF. In nucleotides, the CDR3 is TGTGCCAGCAGGTTTGGGGGGGCAGAGACCCAGTACTTC.

This clonotype is labeled medium-sized. V gene TRBV7-2 combines with J gene TRBJ2-7, with D perhaps TRBD1 (5 bases). Germline lookup yields CDR1 SGHTA and CDR2 FQGNSA. The CDR3 totals 13 residues. V was cut by 8 bases and J by 3 bases, with 14 bases left in between. Here the CDR3 DNA reads TGTGCCAGCCCCAGGGTTAAAGGCTACGAGCAGTACTTC. Its translation: CASPRVKGYEQYF.

This clonotype was seen a handful of times. The chain employs TRBV5-1 and TRBJ1-1; maybe TRBD1 (5 bases). Per the germline V gene, CDR1 is SGHRS and CDR2 is YFSETQ. V was pared by 0 bases and J by 3 bases, with 9 bases between. The length of the CDR3 is 14 residues. CDR3 loop: CASSLVPGDTEAFF. In DNA form, the CDR3 reads TGCGCCAGCAGCTTGGTGCCGGGGGACACTGAAGCTTTCTTT.

This chain uses TRBV20-1 with TRBJ2-7; 9 bases match TRBD1. The length of the CDR3 is 14 residues. Germline CDR1 and CDR2: DFQATT and SNEGSKA (reference sequence). After removal of 2 bases from V and 5 bases from J, the junction contained 7 bases not matched to a gene. CDR3 coding DNA: TGCAGTGCTAGACTGGAGACAGGGGGGAACGAGCAGTACTTC. The encoded protein is CSARLETGGNEQYF.

This clonotype was picked up a small number of times. This rearrangement joins TRBV7-2 to TRBJ2-7, with D hard to call. The CDR3 covers 16 residues. The V end lost 2 bases, the J end lost 4 bases, and 18 bases lay between the germline ends. Germline CDR1 is SGHTA and CDR2 is FQGNSA. This CDR3 reads CASSLTYTLNKYEQYF. CDR3 nucleotides: TGTGCCAGCAGCTTAACCTACACCCTGAATAAATACGAGCAGTACTTC.

Details on this clonotype: This could be a read error, since a much larger clone is one nucleotide away. The chain uses TRBV6-5 and TRBJ1-1, with D hard to call. The CDR3 is 12 residues long. Per the germline V gene, CDR1 is MNHEY and CDR2 is SVGAGI. The CDR3 sequence: CAISYPDTEAFF. The CDR3 DNA follows: TGTGCCATCAGTTACCCCGACACTGAAGCTTTCTTT.

This CDR3 is CASSLLETGEQYF. The CDR3 DNA reads TGTGCCAGCAGCTTACTCGAGACTGGCGAGCAGTACTTC. This rearrangement joins TRBV7-8 to TRBJ2-7; no reliable D call. V lost 2 bases and J 6 bases, leaving 11 bases between the germline ends. The CDR3 covers 13 residues. Germline V gene data show CDR1 as SGHVS and CDR2 as FQNEAQ.

This clonotype came up a few times. J is TRBJ2-2 and V is TRBV12-3 or TRBV12-4; 8 positions match TRBD1. This CDR3 comprises 15 residues. Germline trimming cut 6 bases from V and 3 bases from J; bases unmatched to any gene: 6. The CDR3 here is CASSAGQADTGELFF. For the CDR3, the DNA is TGTGCCAGCAGCGCGGGACAGGCCGACACCGGGGAGCTGTTTTTT.

V is TRBV29-1 and J is TRBJ2-3, with D tentatively TRBD1 (7 bases). This CDR3 contains 13 residues. The V end lost 7 bases, the J end lost 4 bases, and 15 bases lay between the germline ends. The germline V gene encodes CDR1 SQVTM and CDR2 ANQGSEA. CDR3 region: CSAFTGDSDTQYF. CDR3 sequence (DNA): TGCAGCGCGTTTACAGGGGACTCAGATACGCAGTATTTT.

This clonotype was picked up a small number of times. This chain uses TRBV2 with TRBJ1-5, with D hard to call. Germline CDR1 reads SNHLY; CDR2 reads FYNNEI. Trimming removed 5 bases at V and 4 bases at J, with 9 bases between. This CDR3 comprises 13 residues. The CDR3 sequence: CASSFVVNQPQHF. In nucleotides, the CDR3 is TGTGCCAGCAGTTTCGTAGTTAATCAGCCCCAGCATTTT.

The rearrangement links TRBV10-3 to TRBJ2-7; 10 bases map to TRBD2. Trimming removed 3 bases from V and 0 bases from J; junction bases left unmatched: 5. From germline, CDR1 is ENHRY and CDR2 SYGVKD. The CDR3 sequence is 16 residues long. CDR3 sequence: CAISDPLAGSSYEQYF. Written as DNA, the CDR3 is TGTGCCATCAGTGACCCACTAGCGGGGAGCTCCTACGAGCAGTACTTC.

The chain employs TRBV20-1 and TRBJ2-5; D gene unclear. Trimming removed 1 base at V and 3 bases at J, with 9 bases between. From germline, CDR1 is DFQATT and CDR2 SNEGSKA (reference sequence). This CDR3 spans 13 amino acids. CDR3 region: CSARGSVKETQYF. The CDR3 DNA sequence: TGCAGTGCTAGAGGGTCAGTTAAAGAGACCCAGTACTTC.

The chain uses TRBV2 and TRBJ1-1; weak D call: TRBD1 (5 bases). The length of the CDR3 is 13 residues. Trimming took 6 bases from V and 3 from J, leaving 11 bases between them. Germline values: CDR1 SNHLY, CDR2 FYNNEI. The CDR3 loop is CASSTGTDTEAFF. CDR3 in DNA: TGTGCCAGCAGCACTGGGACGGACACTGAAGCTTTCTTT.

V and J are TRBV29-1 and TRBJ1-2; 9 bases match TRBD1. V lost 8 bases and J lost 3; bases outside the gene matches: 7. Germline loops: CDR1 SQVTM, CDR2 ANQGSEA. CDR3 length: 13 amino acids. The CDR3 region is CSRDRVLYYGYTF. The CDR3 region has the DNA TGCAGCCGGGACAGGGTATTATACTATGGCTACACCTTC.

For this clonotype: At one end the junction does not follow the germline gene, possibly because of a read error. The J gene is TRBJ2-7, the V gene TRBV9; D might be TRBD1 (6 bases). This CDR3 contains 13 residues. Germline values: CDR1 SGDLS, CDR2 YYNGEE. DNA of the CDR3: TGTGCCATCAGCCTAAAAGCCAGGGGCGAGCAGTACTTC. It translates to CAISLKARGEQYF. Drawing the rest from reference TRBV9 and TRBJ2-7, the complete variable domain is DSGVTQTPKHLITATGQRVTLRCSPRSGDLSVYWYQQSLDQGLQFLIQYYNGEERAKGNILERFSAQQFPDLHSELNLSSLELGDSALYFCAISLKARGEQYFGPGTRLTVT.

This chain connects TRBV9 to TRBJ2-5; D remains ambiguous. V was trimmed by 5 bases and J by 5 bases, leaving 22 bases between them. The CDR3 length is 16 residues. The germline CDR1 and CDR2 sequences are SGDLS and YYNGEE. CDR3 sequence (DNA): TGTGCCAGCAGTTACCCACCAACCGGCCAGCACGAGACCCAGTACTTC. As protein: CASSYPPTGQHETQYF.

The genes are TRBV29-1 and TRBJ2-7; maybe TRBD2 (6 bases). V was shortened by 4 bases and J by 2 bases, with 6 bases between the two germline ends. Looked up from germline, CDR1 is SQVTM and CDR2 is ANQGSEA. The CDR3 spans 11 residues. The CDR3 bases are TGCAGCGTTGGCGGGACCTACGAGCAGTACTTC. The encoded protein is CSVGGTYEQYF.

The rearrangement links TRBV19 to TRBJ2-6; D gene unclear. Looked up from germline, CDR1 is LNHDA and CDR2 is SQIVND (reference sequence). The CDR3 is 14 residues long. V was cut by 3 bases and J by 4 bases, with 7 bases left in between. The CDR3 nucleotides read TGTGCCAGTAGTATGGTACAGGGGGCCAACGTCCTGACTTTC. Encoded protein: CASSMVQGANVLTF.